Each of the 26 T cell receptor beta chains below was sequenced from the same sample in a study of T cell responses to AZD1222 COVID-19 vaccine. Clones were read by immunoSEQ multiplex PCR, and TCRdb kept only the in-frame ones, dropping some. The sample includes more than 85,000 clones, about 89% of them seen just once. This specimen consisted of peripheral blood, obtained on day 0 of AZD1222 vaccination. The receptor source for this set is an adult in good health.

The genes are TRBV7-8 and TRBJ1-1, with a possible D match to TRBD1 (5 bases). Trimming stripped 8 bases from V and 5 bases from J, with 21 bases between. CDR3 length: 15 amino acids. Germline values: CDR1 SGHVS, CDR2 FQNEAQ. The CDR3 DNA is TGTGCCAGCCTTTGGTCAGGGTTGGGGGGAACTGAAGCTTTCTTT. Translated: CASLWSGLGGTEAFF.

This chain uses TRBV10-1 with TRBJ2-1; 10 bases agree with TRBD1. The ends lost 5 bases at V and 4 bases at J; junction bases unmatched: 8. Germline assignment: CDR1 WNHNN and CDR2 SYGVQD (reference sequence). The CDR3 sequence is 16 residues long. The CDR3 region is CASSFAGTGAYNEQFF. CDR3 sequence (DNA): TGCGCCAGCAGTTTCGCCGGGACAGGGGCGTACAATGAGCAGTTCTTC.

The V gene is TRBV6-2 or TRBV6-3, the J gene TRBJ1-1; D gene unclear. The CDR3 totals 14 residues. V was clipped by 5 bases and J by 0 bases, with 10 bases between them. CDR1 and CDR2 (germline): MNHEY, SVGEGT. The CDR3 protein is CASSHEGLNTEAFF. CDR3 in DNA: TGTGCCAGCAGTCACGAGGGATTGAACACTGAAGCTTTCTTT.

The CDR3 DNA reads TGTGCCAGCAGCCCCCAGCGGGGGGCTGTGAACACCGGGGAGCTGTTTTTT. This sequence encodes CASSPQRGAVNTGELFF. The V gene is TRBV6-2 or TRBV6-3, the J gene TRBJ2-2; 9 bases map to TRBD2. This CDR3 is built from 17 residues. Germline V gene lookup returns CDR1 MNHEY and CDR2 SVGEGT. Germline trimming cut 6 bases from V and 1 base from J; bases unmatched to any gene: 9.

This clone was seen only a few times. The CDR3 region is CASSLPRDFDSPLHF. CDR3 sequence (DNA): TGTGCCAGCAGCCTCCCCAGGGATTTTGATTCACCCCTCCACTTT. This chain connects TRBV7-2 to TRBJ1-6, with a possible D match to TRBD1 (5 bases). Germline loops: CDR1 SGHTA, CDR2 FQGNSA. This CDR3 has 15 residues. Trimming left V 5 bases short and J 8 bases short, with 16 bases between.

J is TRBJ1-2 and V is TRBV19; D gene unclear. Germline CDR1 reads LNHDA; CDR2 reads SQIVND (reference sequence). The CDR3 covers 12 residues. V lost 5 bases and J lost 6, with 10 bases in between. In nucleotides, the CDR3 is TGTGCCAGTAGTCCCGCCAGAGATGGCTACACCTTC. This gives the protein CASSPARDGYTF.

The chain is built from TRBV7-2 and TRBJ2-1, with 7 nucleotides matching TRBD1. CDR1 SGHTA and CDR2 FQGNSA come from the germline V gene. The CDR3 sequence is 16 residues long. V lost 5 bases, J lost 3 bases, and 10 bases stayed unmatched. CDR3 bases: TGTGCCAGCAGCGTAACCGGGACAGCCCTCTACAATGAGCAGTTCTTC. Its translation: CASSVTGTALYNEQFF.

The V and J genes are TRBV28 and TRBJ2-1; 9 bases map to TRBD2. This CDR3 has 15 residues. The germline gives CDR1 MDHEN, CDR2 SYDVKM. V shed 10 bases, J shed 10 bases, and the junction held 17 bases outside the gene matches. The CDR3, as DNA: TGTGCCATCGGGCGCGGGGGTAGCGGGAGCCACGAGCAGTTCTTC. Its protein is CAIGRGGSGSHEQFF.

The chain joins TRBV4-2 to TRBJ2-1; 14 nucleotides agree with TRBD2. The CDR3 length is 16 residues. The germline gives CDR1 LGHNA, CDR2 YNFKEQ. Losses at the gene ends were 1 base for V and 8 bases for J; bases not matched to a gene: 4. The CDR3 protein is CASSQGGLAGVYEQFF. The CDR3, as DNA: TGTGCCAGCAGCCAAGGGGGACTAGCGGGAGTGTATGAGCAGTTCTTC.

The rearrangement joins TRBV7-9 to TRBJ1-5; TRBD1 might be the D (6 bases). This CDR3 region has 17 residues. The germline V gene encodes CDR1 SEHNR and CDR2 FQNEAQ (reference sequence). V was shortened by 5 bases and J by 0 bases, with 17 bases between the two germline ends. CDR3 coding DNA: TGTGCCAGCAGCCCGGTCGGGGGCACATATAGCAATCAGCCCCAGCATTTT. It specifies CASSPVGGTYSNQPQHF.

The chain is built from TRBV4-1 and TRBJ1-1; weak D call: TRBD1 (5 bases). V was pared by 4 bases and J by 0 bases, with 12 bases between. The CDR3 contains 15 residues. Per the germline V gene, CDR1 is MGHRA and CDR2 is YSYEKL. The CDR3 sequence: CASSREGQLNTEAFF. The CDR3 DNA is TGCGCCAGCAGCCGAGAAGGACAACTGAACACTGAAGCTTTCTTT.

The rearrangement uses TRBV30 and TRBJ2-1; D is undetermined. V was trimmed by 0 bases and J by 5 bases, leaving 5 bases between them. The length of the CDR3 is 12 residues. From germline, CDR1 is GTSNPN and CDR2 SVGIG (reference sequence). CDR3 bases: TGTGCCTGGAGTGTCGGCGACAATGAGCAGTTCTTC. This encodes CAWSVGDNEQFF.

This clone occurred once. This CDR3 reads CASKGGASYEQYF. CDR3 nucleotides: TGTGCCAGCAAGGGGGGGGCCTCCTACGAGCAGTACTTC. The V call is TRBV6-6, the J call TRBJ2-7; D perhaps matches TRBD2 (7 bases). CDR3 length: 13 residues. The V and J ends lost 7 bases and 0 bases respectively, with 10 bases between them. From germline, CDR1 is MNHNY and CDR2 SVGAGI (reference sequence).

V usage is TRBV28 and J usage is TRBJ2-7; TRBD2 matches 7 bases. The trim removed 6 bases at V and 1 base at J, leaving 6 bases unmatched. The CDR3 spans 14 residues. Germline V gene sequence: CDR1 MDHEN, CDR2 SYDVKM. The CDR3 sequence: CASSQRDRSYEQYF. CDR3 in DNA: TGTGCCAGCAGCCAGCGGGACCGATCCTACGAGCAGTACTTC.

The CDR3 DNA reads as TGTGCCAGCAGCCGCGGGCGGGGGGGCTACAATGAGCAGTTCTTC. Encoded protein: CASSRGRGGYNEQFF. The rearrangement links TRBV3-1 (or the pseudogene TRBV3-2) to TRBJ2-1; 9 bases are shared with TRBD2. Germline loops: CDR1 LGHDT, CDR2 YNNKEL (reference sequence). J gave up 3 bases and V 4 bases, and 4 bases lay outside the gene matches. The CDR3 runs to 15 residues.

This chain connects TRBV18 to TRBJ2-6; maybe TRBD2 (6 bases). V was shortened by 3 bases and J by 4 bases, with 16 bases between the two germline ends. There are 17 residues in the CDR3. Germline loops: CDR1 KGHSH, CDR2 LQKENI. CDR3 region: CASSPRGRGAGANVLTF. Written as DNA, the CDR3 is TGTGCCAGCTCACCGAGGGGCCGCGGGGCCGGGGCCAACGTCCTGACTTTC.

J is TRBJ1-2 and V is TRBV15, with D maybe TRBD1 (6 bases). This CDR3 spans 16 amino acids. The ends were cut back, 1 base at V and 4 bases at J, with 16 bases in the middle. Per the germline V gene, CDR1 is LNHNV and CDR2 is YYDKDF (reference sequence). CDR3 in amino acids: CATSRVSQGRPYGYTF. CDR3 DNA: TGTGCCACCAGCAGAGTCTCACAGGGACGGCCCTATGGCTACACCTTC.

V usage is TRBV2 and J usage is TRBJ2-3; no definite D call. Deletions cut 5 bases from V and 2 bases from J, with 5 bases between. The germline gives CDR1 SNHLY, CDR2 FYNNEI. The CDR3 runs 12 residues. The DNA of the CDR3 is TGTGCCAGCAGTCTGATCACAGATACGCAGTATTTT. This gives the protein CASSLITDTQYF.

This chain joins TRBV18 and TRBJ2-5; D call uncertain. There are 15 residues in the CDR3. Germline V gives CDR1 KGHSH, CDR2 LQKENI. With 3 bases removed from V and 5 bases from J, the gap between germline ends came to 16 bases. DNA for the CDR3: TGTGCCAGCTCACCGTCAGTTAGTGTTTGGGAGACCCAGTACTTC. This sequence encodes CASSPSVSVWETQYF.

The chain is built from TRBV2 and TRBJ1-5; D gene ambiguous. Germline-derived CDR1 and CDR2 are SNHLY and FYNNEI. There are 13 residues in the CDR3. V lost 4 bases and J lost 2, with 6 bases in between. The CDR3 loop is CASSGEGNQPQHF. Written as DNA, the CDR3 is TGTGCCAGCAGTGGGGAGGGCAATCAGCCCCAGCATTTT.

The rearrangement links TRBV6-6 to TRBJ1-5, with no clear D. This CDR3 contains 13 residues. Germline lookup yields CDR1 MNHNY and CDR2 SVGAGI (reference sequence). V lost 7 bases, J lost 1 base, and 8 bases lay in between. The CDR3 protein is CASNWESNQPQHF. The DNA for the CDR3 is TGTGCCAGCAACTGGGAAAGCAATCAGCCCCAGCATTTT.

V gene TRBV4-3 combines with J gene TRBJ1-1; D is perhaps TRBD1 (5 bases). Germline CDR1 is LGHNA and CDR2 is YSLEER. The CDR3 covers 15 residues. V was pared by 0 bases and J by 4 bases, with 12 bases between. The CDR3 here is CASSQEYSRVTEAFF. Written as DNA, the CDR3 is TGCGCCAGCAGCCAAGAGTACAGCAGGGTCACTGAAGCTTTCTTT.

This chain uses TRBV30 with TRBJ1-1, with D unresolved. Trimming pared 0 bases from V and 0 bases from J, leaving 8 bases between. This CDR3 region has 14 residues. CDR1 is GTSNPN, CDR2 SVGIG, per germline (reference sequence). The CDR3 coding sequence is TGTGCCTGGAGTGTTCAGCGCATGAACACTGAAGCTTTCTTT. Its translation: CAWSVQRMNTEAFF.

This clone has only one observation. The rearrangement uses TRBV9 and TRBJ2-1, with 10 bases fitting TRBD2. The germline gives CDR1 SGDLS, CDR2 YYNGEE. The CDR3 contains 15 residues. Trimming at V came to 4 bases and at J to 4 bases, leaving 5 bases not matched to a gene. This CDR3 reads CASSQLAGTYNEQFF. The DNA of the CDR3 is TGTGCCAGCAGCCAACTAGCGGGGACATACAATGAGCAGTTCTTC.

This clone was seen only a few times. This sequence joins TRBV24-1 and TRBJ2-5, with a weak D call TRBD2 (5 bases). The V gene lost 7 bases and the J gene lost 5 bases, with 19 bases spanning the gap. This CDR3 spans 15 amino acids. Germline V lookup: CDR1 KGHDR, CDR2 SFDVKD. In DNA form, the CDR3 reads TGTGCCACCAGCCCTCGGAGGCGGACTGGCGAGACCCAGTACTTC. It translates to CATSPRRRTGETQYF.

The chain has TRBV5-8 and TRBJ1-2; D uncertain. The CDR3 totals 14 residues. Germline loops: CDR1 SGHTS, CDR2 YDEGEE. Trimming removed 4 bases from V and 1 base from J, with 11 bases in between. The CDR3: CASSPVTLNYGYTF. CDR3 DNA sequence: TGTGCCAGCAGCCCCGTGACACTTAACTATGGCTACACCTTC.